The source of this TCR beta chain is a study of response to subunit inactivated influenza vaccine. Findings and limits, study-wide: It was suggested by the authors that few new T cells are recruited by each seasonal influenza vaccination.

The CDR3 contains 15 residues. Per germline, CDR1 ENHRY and CDR2 SYGVKD. Trimming removed 10 bases from V and 6 bases from J; junction bases left unmatched: 12. Note on this clonotype: The antigen is unknown.

TCRdb ran MiXCR on the RT-PCR reads and lists one entry per CDR3 protein. The sample gives some 640,000 distinct CDR3 sequences, approximately 15% of which show up once; around 6.5% is in the top ten. This specimen consisted of PBMCs from blood, obtained 14 to 15 days before vaccination. The J gene is TRBJ2-3, the V gene TRBV10-3; 11 bases line up with TRBD2. This clonotype was obtained from a man between 45 and 60 years old who received an inactivated influenza vaccine. The CDR3 coding sequence is TGTGCCACCGGGGTCCTAGCGGGAGGAAAGGATACGCAGTATTTT. It codes for CATGVLAGGKDTQYF.